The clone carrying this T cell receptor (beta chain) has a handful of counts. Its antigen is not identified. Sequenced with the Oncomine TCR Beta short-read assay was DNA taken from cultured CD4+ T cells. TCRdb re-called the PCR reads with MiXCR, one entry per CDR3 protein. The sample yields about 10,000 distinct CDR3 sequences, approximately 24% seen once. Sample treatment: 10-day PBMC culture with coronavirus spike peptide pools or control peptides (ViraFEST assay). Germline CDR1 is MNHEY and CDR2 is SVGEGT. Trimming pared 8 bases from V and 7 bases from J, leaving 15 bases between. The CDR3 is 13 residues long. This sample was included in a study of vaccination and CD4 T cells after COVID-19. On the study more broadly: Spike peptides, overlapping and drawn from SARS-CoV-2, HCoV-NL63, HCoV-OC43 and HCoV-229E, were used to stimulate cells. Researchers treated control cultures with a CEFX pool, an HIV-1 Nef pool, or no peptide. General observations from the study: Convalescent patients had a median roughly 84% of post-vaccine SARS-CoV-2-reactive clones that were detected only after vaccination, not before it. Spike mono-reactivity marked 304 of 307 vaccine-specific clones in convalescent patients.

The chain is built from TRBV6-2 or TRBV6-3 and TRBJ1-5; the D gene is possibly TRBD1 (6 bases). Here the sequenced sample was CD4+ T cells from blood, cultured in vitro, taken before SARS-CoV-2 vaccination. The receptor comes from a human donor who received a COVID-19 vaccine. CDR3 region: CASGILQGQPQHF. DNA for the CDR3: TGTGCCAGCGGAATACTTCAGGGGCAGCCCCAGCATTTT.